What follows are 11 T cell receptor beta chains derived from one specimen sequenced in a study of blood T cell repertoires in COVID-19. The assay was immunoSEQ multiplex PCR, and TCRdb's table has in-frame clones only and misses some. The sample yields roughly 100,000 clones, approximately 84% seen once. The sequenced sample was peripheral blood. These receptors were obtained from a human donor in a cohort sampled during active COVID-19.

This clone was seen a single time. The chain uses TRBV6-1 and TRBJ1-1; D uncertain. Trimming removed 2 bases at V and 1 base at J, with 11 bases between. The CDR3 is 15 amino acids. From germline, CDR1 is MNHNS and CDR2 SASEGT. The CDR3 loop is CASSERRWANTEAFF. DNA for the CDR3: TGTGCCAGCAGTGAAAGGCGCTGGGCGAACACTGAAGCTTTCTTT.

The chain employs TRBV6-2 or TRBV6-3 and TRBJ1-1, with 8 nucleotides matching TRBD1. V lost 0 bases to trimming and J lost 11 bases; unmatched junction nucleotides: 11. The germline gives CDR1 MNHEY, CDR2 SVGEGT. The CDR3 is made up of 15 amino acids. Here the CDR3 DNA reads TGTGCCAGCAGTTACTCGAGGACAGGGAGCGGGAGGGCTTTCTTT. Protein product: CASSYSRTGSGRAFF.

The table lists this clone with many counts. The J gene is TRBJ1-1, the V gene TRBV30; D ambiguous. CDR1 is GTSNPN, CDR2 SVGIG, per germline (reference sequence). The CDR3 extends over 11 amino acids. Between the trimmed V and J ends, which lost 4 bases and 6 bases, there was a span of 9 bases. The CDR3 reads CAWIRGSEAFF. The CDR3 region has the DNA TGTGCCTGGATACGAGGGTCTGAAGCTTTCTTT.

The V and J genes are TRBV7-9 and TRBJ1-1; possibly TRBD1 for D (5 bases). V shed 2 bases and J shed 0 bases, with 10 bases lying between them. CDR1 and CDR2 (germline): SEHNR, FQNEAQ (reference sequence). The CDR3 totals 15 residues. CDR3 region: CASSLRGLMNTEAFF. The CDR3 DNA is TGTGCCAGCAGCTTACGGGGACTTATGAACACTGAAGCTTTCTTT.

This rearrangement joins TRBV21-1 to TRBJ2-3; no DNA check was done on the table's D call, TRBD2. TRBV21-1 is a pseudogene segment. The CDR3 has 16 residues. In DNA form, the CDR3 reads TGTGCCAGCAGCCCCTACCTGGAGCGGTTGGGGGATACGCAGTATTTT. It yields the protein CASSPYLERLGDTQYF.

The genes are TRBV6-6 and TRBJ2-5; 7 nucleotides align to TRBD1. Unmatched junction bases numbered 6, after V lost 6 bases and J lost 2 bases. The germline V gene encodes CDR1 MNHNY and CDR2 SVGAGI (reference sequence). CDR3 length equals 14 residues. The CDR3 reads CASSDRAGQETQYF. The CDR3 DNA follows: TGTGCCAGCAGCGACAGGGCAGGACAAGAGACCCAGTACTTC.

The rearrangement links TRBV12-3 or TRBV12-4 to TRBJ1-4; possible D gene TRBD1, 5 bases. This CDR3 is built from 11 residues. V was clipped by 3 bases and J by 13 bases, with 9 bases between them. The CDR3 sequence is CASSLSGLLFF. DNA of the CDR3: TGTGCCAGCAGTTTGTCAGGGCTACTGTTTTTT.

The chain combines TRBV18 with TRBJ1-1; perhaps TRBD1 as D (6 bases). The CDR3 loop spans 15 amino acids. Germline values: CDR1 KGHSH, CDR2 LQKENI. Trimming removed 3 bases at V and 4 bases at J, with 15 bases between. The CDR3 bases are TGTGCCAGCTCACCTGAGACAGGTGGAAGCACTGAAGCTTTCTTT. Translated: CASSPETGGSTEAFF.

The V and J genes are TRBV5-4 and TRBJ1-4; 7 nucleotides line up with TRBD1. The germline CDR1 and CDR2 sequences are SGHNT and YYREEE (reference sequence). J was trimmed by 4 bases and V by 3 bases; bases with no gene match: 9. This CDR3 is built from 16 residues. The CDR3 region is CASSSVDRDLNEKLFF. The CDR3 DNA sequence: TGTGCCAGCAGCTCAGTAGACAGGGACCTTAATGAAAAACTGTTTTTT.

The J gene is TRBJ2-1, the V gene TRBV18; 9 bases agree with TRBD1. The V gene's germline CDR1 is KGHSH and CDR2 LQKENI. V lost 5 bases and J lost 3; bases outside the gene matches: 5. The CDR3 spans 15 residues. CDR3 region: CASSIQGASYNEQFF. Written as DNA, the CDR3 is TGTGCCAGCTCAATACAGGGGGCTAGCTACAATGAGCAGTTCTTC. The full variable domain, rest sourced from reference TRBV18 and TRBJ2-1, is NAGVMQNPRHLVRRRGQEARLRCSPMKGHSHVYWYRQLPEEGLKFMVYLQKENIIDESGMPKERFSAEFPKEGPSILRIQQVVRGDSAAYFCASSIQGASYNEQFFGPGTRLTVL.

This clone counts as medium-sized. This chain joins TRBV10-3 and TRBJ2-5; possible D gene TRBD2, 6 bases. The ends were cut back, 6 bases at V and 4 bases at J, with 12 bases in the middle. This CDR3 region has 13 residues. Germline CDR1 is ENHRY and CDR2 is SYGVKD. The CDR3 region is CAISPSAGETQYF. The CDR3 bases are TGTGCCATCAGCCCTAGCGCAGGAGAGACCCAGTACTTC.